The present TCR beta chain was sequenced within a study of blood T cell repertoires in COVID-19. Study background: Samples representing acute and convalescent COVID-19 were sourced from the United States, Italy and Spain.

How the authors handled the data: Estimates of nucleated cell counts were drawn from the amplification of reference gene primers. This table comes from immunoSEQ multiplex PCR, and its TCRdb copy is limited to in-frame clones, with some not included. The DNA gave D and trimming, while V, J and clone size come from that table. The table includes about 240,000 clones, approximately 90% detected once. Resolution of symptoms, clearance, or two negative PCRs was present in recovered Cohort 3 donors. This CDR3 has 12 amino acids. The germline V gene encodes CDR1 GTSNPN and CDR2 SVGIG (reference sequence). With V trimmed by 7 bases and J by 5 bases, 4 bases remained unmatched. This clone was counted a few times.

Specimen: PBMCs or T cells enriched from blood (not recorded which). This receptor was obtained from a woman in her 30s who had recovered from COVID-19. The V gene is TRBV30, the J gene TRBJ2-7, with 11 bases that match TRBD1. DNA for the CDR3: TGTGCCTTCGGACAGGGGGCCAACGAGCAGTACTTC. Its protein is CAFGQGANEQYF.